This T cell receptor beta chain derives from a study of post-analysis software for immune sequencing data. Study in general: Recorded subtypes: relapsing-remitting, secondary progressive, progressive-relapsing; some patients unannotated.

Unique molecular identifiers were present in the TCR beta cDNA libraries. From approximately 0.95 to 9.8 million T cells, 550,000 or so cDNA molecules were obtained. TCRdb re-called the PCR reads with MiXCR, one entry per CDR3 protein. The profile shows 170,000 or so distinct CDR3 sequences, about 29% of them singletons. The table lists this clonotype with many counts. What it recognizes is unknown. Study-wide points: Samples sharing a preparation batch grouped tightly together when assessed by F measure. Higher frequency in patients than in controls was seen for 5 or 6 TRBV segments, with TRBV5-6, TRBV5-1 and TRBV20-1 among them. In multiple sclerosis, normalized Chao1 diversity was significantly below that of controls.

Germline assignment: CDR1 MNHEY and CDR2 SVGAGI. The ends were cut back, 0 bases at V and 7 bases at J, with 10 bases in the middle. The CDR3 has 14 residues. The clonotype originates from a girl aged 10 to 17 with multiple sclerosis. This chain uses TRBV6-5 with TRBJ2-1; D remains ambiguous. Sequenced: blood. CDR3 loop: CASSYSTRRNEQFF. DNA of the CDR3: TGTGCCAGCAGTTACTCGACCAGGCGGAATGAGCAGTTCTTC.